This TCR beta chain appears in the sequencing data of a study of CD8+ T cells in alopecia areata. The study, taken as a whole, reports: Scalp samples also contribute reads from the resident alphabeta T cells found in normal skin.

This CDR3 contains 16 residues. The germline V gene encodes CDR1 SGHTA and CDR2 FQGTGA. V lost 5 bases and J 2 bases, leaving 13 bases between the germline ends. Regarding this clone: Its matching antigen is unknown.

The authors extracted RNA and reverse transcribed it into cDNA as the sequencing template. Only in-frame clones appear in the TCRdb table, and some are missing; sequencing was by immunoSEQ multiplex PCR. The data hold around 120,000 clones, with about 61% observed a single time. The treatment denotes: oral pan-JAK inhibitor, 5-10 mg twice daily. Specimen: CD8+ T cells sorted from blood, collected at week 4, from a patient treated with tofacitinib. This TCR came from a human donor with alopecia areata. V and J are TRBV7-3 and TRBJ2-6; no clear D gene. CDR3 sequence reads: CASSQIRLPGANVLTF. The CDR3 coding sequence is TGTGCCAGCAGCCAAATCAGGCTTCCTGGGGCCAACGTCCTGACTTTC.